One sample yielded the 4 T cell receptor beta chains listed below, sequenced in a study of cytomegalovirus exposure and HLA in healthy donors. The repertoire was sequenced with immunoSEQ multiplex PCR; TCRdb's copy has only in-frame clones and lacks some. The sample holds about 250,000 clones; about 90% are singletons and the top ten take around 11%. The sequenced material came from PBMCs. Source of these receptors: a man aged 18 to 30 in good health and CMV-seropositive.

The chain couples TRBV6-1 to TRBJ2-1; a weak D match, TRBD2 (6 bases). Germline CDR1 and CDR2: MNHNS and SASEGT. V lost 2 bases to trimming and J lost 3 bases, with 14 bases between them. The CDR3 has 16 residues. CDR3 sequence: CASSEMEGTVYNEQFF. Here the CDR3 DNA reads TGTGCCAGCAGTGAAATGGAGGGAACGGTCTACAATGAGCAGTTCTTC.

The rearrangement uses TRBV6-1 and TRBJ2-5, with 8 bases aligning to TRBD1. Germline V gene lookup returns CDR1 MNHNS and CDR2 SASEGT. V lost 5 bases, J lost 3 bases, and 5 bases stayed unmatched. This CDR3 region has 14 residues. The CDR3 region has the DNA TGTGCCAGCAGTACCCTGACAGGGGAAGAGACCCAGTACTTC. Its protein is CASSTLTGEETQYF.

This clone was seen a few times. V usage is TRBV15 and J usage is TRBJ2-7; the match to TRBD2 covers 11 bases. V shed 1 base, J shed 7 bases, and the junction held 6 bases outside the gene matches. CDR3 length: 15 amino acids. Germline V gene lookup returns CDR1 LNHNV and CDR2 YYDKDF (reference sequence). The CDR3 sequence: CATSRGLAGSGEQYF. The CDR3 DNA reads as TGTGCCACCAGCAGAGGACTAGCGGGATCAGGGGAGCAGTACTTC.

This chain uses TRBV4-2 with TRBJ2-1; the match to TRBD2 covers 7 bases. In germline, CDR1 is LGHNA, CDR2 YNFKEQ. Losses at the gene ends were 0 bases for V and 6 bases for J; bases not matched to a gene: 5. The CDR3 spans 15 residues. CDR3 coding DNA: TGTGCCAGCAGCCAAGATTTGGGGGGGAGCAATGAGCAGTTCTTC. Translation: CASSQDLGGSNEQFF.